This T cell receptor beta chain was identified during a study of T cells after somatic rescue of genetic block. Between the trimmed V and J ends, which lost 5 bases and 3 bases, there was a span of 13 bases. Looked up from germline, CDR1 is MDHEN and CDR2 is SYDVKM. This CDR3 contains 15 residues. Sequencing used immunoSEQ multiplex PCR; TCRdb keeps in-frame clones, though not all of them. The sample has about 52,000 clones; 90% to 96% are singletons. This TCR was recovered from a child under three years old. Input material: peripheral blood mononuclear cells (PBMCs). The chain is built from TRBV28 and TRBJ1-4; D is unresolved. CDR3 protein: CASSNTDGSNEKLFF. As DNA, the CDR3 is TGTGCCAGCAGTAATACGGACGGTTCTAATGAAAAACTGTTTTTT.